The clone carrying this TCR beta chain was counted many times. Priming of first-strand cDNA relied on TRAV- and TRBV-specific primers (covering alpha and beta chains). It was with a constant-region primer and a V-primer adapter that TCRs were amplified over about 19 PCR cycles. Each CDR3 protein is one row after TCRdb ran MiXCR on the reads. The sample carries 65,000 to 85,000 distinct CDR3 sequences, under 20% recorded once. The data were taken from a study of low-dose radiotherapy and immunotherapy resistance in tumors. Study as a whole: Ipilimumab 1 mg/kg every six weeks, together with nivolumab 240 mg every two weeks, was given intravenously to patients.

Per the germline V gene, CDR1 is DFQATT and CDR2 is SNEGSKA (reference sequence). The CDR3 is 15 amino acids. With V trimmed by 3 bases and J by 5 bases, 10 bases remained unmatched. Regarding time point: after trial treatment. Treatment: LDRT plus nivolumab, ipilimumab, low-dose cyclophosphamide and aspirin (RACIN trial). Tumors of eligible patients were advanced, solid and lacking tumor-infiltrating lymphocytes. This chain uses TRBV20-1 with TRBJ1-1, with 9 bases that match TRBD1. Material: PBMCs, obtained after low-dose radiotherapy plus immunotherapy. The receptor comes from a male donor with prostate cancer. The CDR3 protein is CSARPPGQGGTEAFF. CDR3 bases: TGCAGTGCTAGGCCACCGGGACAGGGAGGAACTGAAGCTTTCTTT.